A single sample gave rise to the 3 T cell receptor beta chains below, sequenced in a study of cytomegalovirus exposure and HLA in healthy donors. Repertoires were generated with immunoSEQ multiplex PCR, while TCRdb's copy carries only in-frame clones and drops some. The sample comprises about 98,000 clones, around 88% of which are singletons, and 3% to 4.5% rests with the top ten. Sequencing input: PBMCs. The source is a woman aged 25 to 45 in good health and CMV-seronegative.

The rearrangement links TRBV29-1 to TRBJ1-1, with unresolved D. Germline CDR1 SQVTM, CDR2 ANQGSEA. The V and J ends lost 6 bases and 0 bases respectively, with 5 bases between them. The CDR3 consists of 11 residues. CDR3 DNA sequence: TGCAGCGTCGGTTTGAACACTGAAGCTTTCTTT. Protein product: CSVGLNTEAFF.

The rearrangement joins TRBV12-5 to TRBJ2-6; D unresolved. The germline gives CDR1 LGHNT, CDR2 FRNRAP. V lost 6 bases and J 2 bases, leaving 14 bases between the germline ends. The CDR3 is made up of 16 amino acids. Written as DNA, the CDR3 is TGTGCTAGTGGATCTAACGCCAGGACTGGGGCCAACGTCCTGACTTTC. This gives the protein CASGSNARTGANVLTF.

The chain joins TRBV9 to TRBJ2-2, with a possible D match to TRBD2 (6 bases). Germline values: CDR1 SGDLS, CDR2 YYNGEE. The CDR3 loop spans 16 amino acids. V was shortened by 4 bases and J by 3 bases, with 16 bases between the two germline ends. CDR3 nucleotides: TGTGCCAGCAGCCACGGGGGTTCTGTTGACACCGGGGAGCTGTTTTTT. Residues: CASSHGGSVDTGELFF. The complete variable domain, with remaining parts taken from reference TRBV9 and TRBJ2-2, reads DSGVTQTPKHLITATGQRVTLRCSPRSGDLSVYWYQQSLDQGLQFLIQYYNGEERAKGNILERFSAQQFPDLHSELNLSSLELGDSALYFCASSHGGSVDTGELFFGEGSRLTVL.